This paragraph covers one TCR beta chain sequence. Its antigen is as yet unknown. Relative to the germline gene, one junction end is altered; a read error may explain this. The CDR3 consists of 14 residues. Germline values: CDR1 SNHLY, CDR2 FYNNEI. The source of the sample is a study of shared clonotypes between healthy human individuals. Study results and caveats: Few donors restricted represented genetic and exposure-history diversity.

Naive CD8 cells, CD45RO-negative and positively selected for CCR7, excluded terminally differentiated effector memory CD45RA+ cells. The table came from immunoSEQ multiplex PCR; TCRdb's copy has only in-frame clones and leaves some out. Altogether about 1.9 million clones are present, 90% to 95% being singletons, with the ten largest covering roughly 1.7%. V usage is TRBV2 and J usage is TRBJ2-7; TRBD2 aligns across 13 bases. This receptor was obtained from a man between 18 and 35 years old in good health. Some clones in this sample may be carry-over from other donors' samples. What was sequenced was naive CD8+ T cells from PBMCs. The DNA of the CDR3 is TGTGCCAGCAGTACAACTAGCGGGAGGGCCGAGGAGTACTTC. It encodes CASSTTSGRAEEYF.